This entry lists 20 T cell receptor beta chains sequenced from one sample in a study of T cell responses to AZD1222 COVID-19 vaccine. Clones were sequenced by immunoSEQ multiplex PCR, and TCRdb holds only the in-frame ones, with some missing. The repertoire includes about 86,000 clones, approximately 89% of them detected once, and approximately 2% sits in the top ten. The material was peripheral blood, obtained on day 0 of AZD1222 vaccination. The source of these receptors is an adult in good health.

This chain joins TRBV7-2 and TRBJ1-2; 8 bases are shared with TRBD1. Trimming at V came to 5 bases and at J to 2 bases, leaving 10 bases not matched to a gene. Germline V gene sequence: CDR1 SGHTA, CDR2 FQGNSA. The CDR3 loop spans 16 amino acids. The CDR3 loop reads CASSPVPGQANYGYTF. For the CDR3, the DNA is TGTGCCAGCAGCCCCGTCCCGGGACAGGCCAACTATGGCTACACCTTC.

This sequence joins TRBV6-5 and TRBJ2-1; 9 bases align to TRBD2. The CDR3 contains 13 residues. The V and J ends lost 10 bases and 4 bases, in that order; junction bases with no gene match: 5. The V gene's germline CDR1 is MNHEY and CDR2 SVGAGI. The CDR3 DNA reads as TGTGCCATCGAGACTAGCGGATACAATGAGCAGTTCTTC. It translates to CAIETSGYNEQFF.

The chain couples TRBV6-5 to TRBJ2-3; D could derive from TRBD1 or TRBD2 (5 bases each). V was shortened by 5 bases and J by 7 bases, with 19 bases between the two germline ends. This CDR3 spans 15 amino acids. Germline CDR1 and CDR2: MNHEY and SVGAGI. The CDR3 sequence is CASSRGDETLHTQYF. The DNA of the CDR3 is TGTGCCAGCAGTAGAGGGGACGAGACTCTGCATACGCAGTATTTT.

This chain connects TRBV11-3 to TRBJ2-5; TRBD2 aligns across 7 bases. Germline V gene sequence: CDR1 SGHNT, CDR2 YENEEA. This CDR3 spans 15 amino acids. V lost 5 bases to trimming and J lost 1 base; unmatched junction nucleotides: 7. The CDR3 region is CASSPGTITQETQYF. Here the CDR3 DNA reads TGTGCCAGCAGCCCCGGGACTATAACCCAAGAGACCCAGTACTTC.

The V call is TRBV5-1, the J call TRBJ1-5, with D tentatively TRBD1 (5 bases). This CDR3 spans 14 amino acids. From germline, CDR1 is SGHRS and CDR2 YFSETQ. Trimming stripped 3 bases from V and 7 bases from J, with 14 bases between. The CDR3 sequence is CASSSGGAGQPQHF. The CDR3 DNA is TGCGCCAGCAGCTCCGGGGGTGCAGGACAGCCCCAGCATTTT. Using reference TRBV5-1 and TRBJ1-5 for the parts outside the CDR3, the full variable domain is KAGVTQTPRYLIKTRGQQVTLSCSPISGHRSVSWYQQTPGQGLQFLFEYFSETQRNKGNFPGRFSGRQFSNSRSEMNVSTLELGDSALYLCASSSGGAGQPQHFGDGTRLSIL.

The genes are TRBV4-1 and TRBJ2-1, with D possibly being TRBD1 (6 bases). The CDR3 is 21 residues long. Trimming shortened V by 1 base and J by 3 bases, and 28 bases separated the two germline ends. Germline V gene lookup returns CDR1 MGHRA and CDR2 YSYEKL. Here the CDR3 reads CASSQGALSGQLSSGYNEQFF. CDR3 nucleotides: TGCGCCAGCAGCCAAGGGGCTCTCTCGGGACAATTATCGTCGGGCTACAATGAGCAGTTCTTC.

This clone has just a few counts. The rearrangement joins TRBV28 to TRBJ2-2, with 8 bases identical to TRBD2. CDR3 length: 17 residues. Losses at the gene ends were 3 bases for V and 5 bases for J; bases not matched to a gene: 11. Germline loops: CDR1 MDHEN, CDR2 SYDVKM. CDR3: CASSFGLFGRGTGELFF. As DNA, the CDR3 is TGTGCCAGCAGTTTTGGATTGTTCGGGAGGGGTACCGGGGAGCTGTTTTTT.

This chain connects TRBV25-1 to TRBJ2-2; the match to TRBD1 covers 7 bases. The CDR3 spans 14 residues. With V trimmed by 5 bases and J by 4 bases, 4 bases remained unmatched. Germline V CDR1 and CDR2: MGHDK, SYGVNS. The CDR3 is CASSTTGTTGELFF. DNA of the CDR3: TGTGCCAGCAGTACGACAGGGACCACCGGGGAGCTGTTTTTT.

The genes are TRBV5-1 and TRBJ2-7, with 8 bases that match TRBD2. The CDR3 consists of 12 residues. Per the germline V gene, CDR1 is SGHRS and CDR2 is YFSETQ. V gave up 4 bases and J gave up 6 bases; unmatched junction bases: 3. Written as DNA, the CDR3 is TGCGCCAGCAGCGATAGCGGGGTCGAGCAGTACTTC. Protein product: CASSDSGVEQYF.

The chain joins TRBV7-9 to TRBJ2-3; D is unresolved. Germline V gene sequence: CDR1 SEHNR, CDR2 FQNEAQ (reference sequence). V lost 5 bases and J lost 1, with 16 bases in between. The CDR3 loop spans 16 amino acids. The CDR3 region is CASSREKRFGTDTQYF. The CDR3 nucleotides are TGTGCCAGCAGCCGAGAGAAGCGTTTTGGCACAGATACGCAGTATTTT.

The CDR3 sequence: CASSPDRRLEAFF. The CDR3 region has the DNA TGTGCCAGCAGCCCGGACAGACGTCTTGAAGCTTTCTTT. This sequence joins TRBV7-2 and TRBJ1-1; D is perhaps TRBD1 (6 bases). CDR1 SGHTA and CDR2 FQGNSA come from the germline V gene. The CDR3 loop spans 13 amino acids. V lost 5 bases and J lost 7, with 14 bases in between. The variable domain in full, completed from reference TRBV7-2 and TRBJ1-1, reads GAGVSQSPSNKVTEKGKDVELRCDPISGHTALYWYRQSLGQGLEFLIYFQGNSAPDKSGLPSDRFSAERTGGSVSTLTIQRTQQEDSAVYLCASSPDRRLEAFFGQGTRLTVV.

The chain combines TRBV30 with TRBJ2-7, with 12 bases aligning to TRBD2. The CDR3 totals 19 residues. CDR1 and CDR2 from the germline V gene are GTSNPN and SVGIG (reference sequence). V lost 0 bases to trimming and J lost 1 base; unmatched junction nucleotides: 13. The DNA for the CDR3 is TGTGCCTGGAGTGTAAGGGCTAGCGGGAGGGCCGGGGGATCCTACGAGCAGTACTTC. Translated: CAWSVRASGRAGGSYEQYF.

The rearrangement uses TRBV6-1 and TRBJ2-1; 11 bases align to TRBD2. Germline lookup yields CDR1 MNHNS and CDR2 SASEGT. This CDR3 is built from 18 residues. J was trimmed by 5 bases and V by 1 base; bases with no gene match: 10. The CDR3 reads CASSEGRSSGGQDNEQFF. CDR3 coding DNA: TGTGCCAGCAGTGAAGGGAGATCTAGCGGGGGGCAGGACAATGAGCAGTTCTTC.

As DNA, the CDR3 is TGCAGCGCGGGGCGCTCGGCCAATGAGCAGTTCTTC. It codes for CSAGRSANEQFF. This chain links TRBV29-1 with TRBJ2-1; D could derive from TRBD1 or TRBD2 (5 bases each). This CDR3 comprises 12 residues. Germline CDR1 SQVTM, CDR2 ANQGSEA. Trimming took 7 bases from V and 6 from J, leaving 13 bases between them.

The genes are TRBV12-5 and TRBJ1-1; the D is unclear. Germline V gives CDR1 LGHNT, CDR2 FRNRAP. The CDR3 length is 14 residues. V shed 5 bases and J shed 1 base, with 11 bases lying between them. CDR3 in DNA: TGTGCTAGTGGTCCGACACTATCGAACACTGAAGCTTTCTTT. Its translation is CASGPTLSNTEAFF.

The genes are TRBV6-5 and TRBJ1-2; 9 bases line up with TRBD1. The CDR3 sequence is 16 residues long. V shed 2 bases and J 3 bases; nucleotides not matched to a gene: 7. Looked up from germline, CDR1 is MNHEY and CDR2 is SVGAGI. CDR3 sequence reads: CASSYGTGIGDYGYTF. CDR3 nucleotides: TGTGCCAGCAGTTACGGGACAGGGATTGGGGACTATGGCTACACCTTC.

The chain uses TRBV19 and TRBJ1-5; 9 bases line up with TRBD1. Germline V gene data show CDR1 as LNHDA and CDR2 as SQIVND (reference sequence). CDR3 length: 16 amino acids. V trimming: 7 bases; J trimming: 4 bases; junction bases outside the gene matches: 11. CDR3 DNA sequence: TGTGCCAGTAAGTCCCTGCGGGGACAGGGAAATCAGCCCCAGCATTTT. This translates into CASKSLRGQGNQPQHF.

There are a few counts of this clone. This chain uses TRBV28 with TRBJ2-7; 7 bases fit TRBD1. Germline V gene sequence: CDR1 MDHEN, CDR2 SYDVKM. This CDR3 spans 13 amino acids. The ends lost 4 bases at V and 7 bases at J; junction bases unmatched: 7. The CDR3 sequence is CASSSWTGYEQYF. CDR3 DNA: TGTGCCAGCAGTTCATGGACAGGTTATGAGCAGTACTTC. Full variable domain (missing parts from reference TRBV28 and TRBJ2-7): DVKVTQSSRYLVKRTGEKVFLECVQDMDHENMFWYRQDPGLGLRLIYFSYDVKMKEKGDIPEGYSVSREKKERFSLILESASTNQTSMYLCASSSWTGYEQYFGPGTRLTVT.

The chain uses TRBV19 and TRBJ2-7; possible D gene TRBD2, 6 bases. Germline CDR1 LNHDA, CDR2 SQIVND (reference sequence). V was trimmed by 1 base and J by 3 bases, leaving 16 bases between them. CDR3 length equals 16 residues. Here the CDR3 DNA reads TGTGCCAGTAGTATAGGAGGAGCGGGCCAGATCTACGAGCAGTACTTC. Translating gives CASSIGGAGQIYEQYF.

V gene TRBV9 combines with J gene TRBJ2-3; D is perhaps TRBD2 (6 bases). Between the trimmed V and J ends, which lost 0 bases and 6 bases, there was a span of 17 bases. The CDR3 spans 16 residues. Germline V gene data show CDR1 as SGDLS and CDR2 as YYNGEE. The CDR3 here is CASSVESGSKGDTQYF. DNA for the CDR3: TGTGCCAGCAGCGTAGAAAGCGGGTCTAAAGGGGATACGCAGTATTTT.